This TCR beta chain was identified in a study of radiotherapy plus CTLA-4 blockade in lung cancer. Overall study context: Disease control was seen in approximately 29% of patients, objective responses in roughly 19%. Study-wide results and limits: An expansion of tumor-derived TCR clones occurred in blood after radiotherapy plus ipilimumab.

CTLA-4 blockade with ipilimumab, together with focal radiation, was given to patients with chemo-refractory metastatic non-small-cell lung cancer. Points on this clone: Its antigen is as yet unknown.

The assay was immunoSEQ multiplex PCR, and TCRdb's table has in-frame clones only and misses some. The data hold tens of thousands of clones, with 78% observed a single time. With V trimmed by 11 bases and J by 2 bases, 11 bases remained unmatched. Germline V lookup: CDR1 MNHNY, CDR2 SVGAGI (reference sequence). This CDR3 is 15 amino acids long. The starting material was peripheral blood, obtained from a patient treated with radiotherapy plus ipilimumab. The chain combines TRBV6-6 with TRBJ2-3; 9 bases align to TRBD1. This clonotype originated in a human donor with non-small cell lung cancer whose response to radiotherapy plus ipilimumab could not be evaluated. Some clones in this sample may be carry-over from other donors' samples. CDR3 in DNA: TGTGCCTCCGGTTTGGGACAGGGTTTCACAGATACGCAGTATTTT. It specifies CASGLGQGFTDTQYF.